This TCR beta chain is drawn from a study of blood T cell repertoires in COVID-19. Study as a whole: PBMCs, B-cell-depleted T cells, or T cells provided the cDNA or gDNA that made up the material.

The CDR3 is 14 amino acids. V was trimmed by 5 bases and J by 5 bases, leaving 15 bases between them. The germline CDR1 and CDR2 sequences are SEHNR and FQNEAQ (reference sequence). Clones were sequenced by immunoSEQ multiplex PCR, and TCRdb holds only the in-frame ones, with some missing. The sample has some 80,000 clones; approximately 84% are singletons. Sample: peripheral blood. The source of this sequence is a man in his sixties with COVID-19, enrolled during active disease. The rearrangement joins TRBV7-9 to TRBJ1-1, with unresolved D. CDR3 amino acids: CASSPQEGWTEAFF. DNA of the CDR3: TGTGCCAGCAGCCCCCAGGAGGGATGGACTGAAGCTTTCTTT. The full variable domain, completed using reference TRBV7-9 and TRBJ1-1, is DTGVSQNPRHKITKRGQNVTFRCDPISEHNRLYWYRQTLGQGPEFLTYFQNEAQLEKSRLLSDRFSAERPKGSFSTLEIQRTEQGDSAMYLCASSPQEGWTEAFFGQGTRLTVV.